Below, 32 T cell receptor beta chains from the same sample are listed, as sequenced in a study of T cell responses to AZD1222 COVID-19 vaccine. Clones were sequenced by immunoSEQ multiplex PCR, and TCRdb holds only the in-frame ones, with some missing. The sample has 100,000 to 120,000 clones; about 88% are singletons. Material: peripheral blood, obtained on day 0 of AZD1222 vaccination. The source of these receptors is an adult in good health.

V usage is TRBV5-8 and J usage is TRBJ2-5; D is possibly TRBD1 (5 bases). This CDR3 is built from 15 residues. Trimming pared 0 bases from V and 5 bases from J, leaving 14 bases between. CDR1 and CDR2 from the germline V gene are SGHTS and YDEGEE. The CDR3 region is CASSLGDSRQETQYF. The CDR3 DNA reads TGTGCCAGCAGCTTGGGTGACAGTAGGCAGGAGACCCAGTACTTC.

This chain uses TRBV18 with TRBJ2-5, with 7 bases identical to TRBD1. Germline CDR1 is KGHSH and CDR2 is LQKENI. V was pared by 5 bases and J by 3 bases, with 9 bases of the junction left unmatched. The CDR3 loop spans 15 amino acids. CDR3 nucleotides: TGTGCCAGCTCAACCTATGCCGGGACAGAAGAGACCCAGTACTTC. Encoded protein: CASSTYAGTEETQYF.

The rearrangement links TRBV9 to TRBJ2-7; a weak D match, TRBD2 (6 bases). The V and J ends lost 0 bases and 5 bases respectively, with 12 bases between them. This CDR3 comprises 14 residues. Germline assignment: CDR1 SGDLS and CDR2 YYNGEE. CDR3 loop: CASSVGLEMNEQYF. The CDR3 nucleotides read TGTGCCAGCAGCGTAGGACTAGAAATGAACGAGCAGTACTTC.

The chain couples TRBV24-1 to TRBJ1-2; no firm D call. Looked up from germline, CDR1 is KGHDR and CDR2 is SFDVKD. The CDR3 sequence is 13 residues long. Between the trimmed V and J ends, which lost 5 bases and 4 bases, there was a span of 10 bases. CDR3 in DNA: TGTGCCACCAGTGTTGGGGATCTCTATGGCTACACCTTC. This gives the protein CATSVGDLYGYTF.

This sequence joins TRBV2 and TRBJ2-7, with D possibly TRBD1 on 6 matching bases. Trimming left V 7 bases short and J 3 bases short, with 10 bases between. Looked up from germline, CDR1 is SNHLY and CDR2 is FYNNEI. CDR3 length: 12 residues. CDR3 DNA: TGTGCCAGCATTCGACAGGACTACGAGCAGTACTTC. Residues: CASIRQDYEQYF.

This chain uses TRBV18 with TRBJ1-4, with D perhaps TRBD1 (5 bases). The germline V and J ends were trimmed by 0 bases and 3 bases, with 8 bases remaining between them. Germline V gene data show CDR1 as KGHSH and CDR2 as LQKENI. The CDR3 totals 15 residues. The CDR3 protein is CASSPPGGANEKLFF. The CDR3 bases are TGTGCCAGCTCACCACCCGGGGGAGCTAATGAAAAACTGTTTTTT. The full variable domain, rest sourced from reference TRBV18 and TRBJ1-4, is NAGVMQNPRHLVRRRGQEARLRCSPMKGHSHVYWYRQLPEEGLKFMVYLQKENIIDESGMPKERFSAEFPKEGPSILRIQQVVRGDSAAYFCASSPPGGANEKLFFGSGTQLSVL.

By share, this clone ranks as medium-sized. This sequence joins TRBV27 and TRBJ1-2, with TRBD1 identical over 7 bases. V lost 3 bases to trimming and J lost 1 base; unmatched junction nucleotides: 5. CDR1 is MNHEY and CDR2 is SMNVEV in the germline V gene (reference sequence). This CDR3 has 15 amino acids. As DNA, the CDR3 is TGTGCCAGCAGTTTCACAGGGGAGATTAACTATGGCTACACCTTC. The encoded protein is CASSFTGEINYGYTF.

The rearrangement joins TRBV15 to TRBJ1-4; TRBD1 matches at 7 bases. Germline-derived CDR1 and CDR2 are LNHNV and YYDKDF (reference sequence). The ends lost 6 bases at V and 0 bases at J; junction bases unmatched: 4. The CDR3 is 15 residues long. The CDR3 DNA reads TGTGCCACCAGTACAGGGGCTACAACTAATGAAAAACTGTTTTTT. This translates into CATSTGATTNEKLFF.

The genes are TRBV6-5 and TRBJ1-3, with 7 bases that match TRBD1. From germline, CDR1 is MNHEY and CDR2 SVGAGI. Trimming removed 8 bases from V and 0 bases from J; junction bases left unmatched: 7. The CDR3 length is 15 residues. As DNA, the CDR3 is TGTGCCAGCGCCGCACAGGGGCTCTCTGGAAACACCATATATTTT. Translation gives CASAAQGLSGNTIYF.

The chain employs TRBV7-9 and TRBJ2-1; D remains ambiguous. Looked up from germline, CDR1 is SEHNR and CDR2 is FQNEAQ (reference sequence). V lost 7 bases and J lost 6, with 10 bases in between. CDR3 length: 12 residues. In DNA, the CDR3 is TGTGCCAGCACTCCAACGGGCAATGAGCAGTTCTTC. Its translation: CASTPTGNEQFF.

This clone was observed a single time. For the CDR3, the DNA is TGTGCCAGCAGCCAAGGTGGCGGGAGACCCAGTTCTGGGGCCAACGTCCTGACTTTC. Protein: CASSQGGGRPSSGANVLTF. J is TRBJ2-6 and V is TRBV14; 7 bases match TRBD2. The junction had 10 bases not matched to a gene; V was cut back by 1 base and J by 1 base. CDR3 length: 19 residues. The germline V gene has CDR1 SGHDN and CDR2 FVKESK.

The table lists this clone with a count of one. The V call is TRBV5-1, the J call TRBJ2-7; D uncertain. In germline, CDR1 is SGHRS, CDR2 YFSETQ. CDR3 length: 11 residues. Trimming shortened V by 4 bases and J by 2 bases, and 4 bases separated the two germline ends. CDR3 residues: CASSEAYEQYF. Here the CDR3 DNA reads TGCGCCAGCAGCGAAGCCTACGAGCAGTACTTC.

The chain recombines TRBV30 with TRBJ1-2; the D is unclear. V dropped 5 bases and J dropped 8 bases, with 15 bases sitting between them. The CDR3 is 12 residues long. Germline CDR1 reads GTSNPN; CDR2 reads SVGIG (reference sequence). The CDR3 reads CAWASLPGGYTF. CDR3 DNA: TGTGCCTGGGCCTCATTACCCGGCGGCTACACCTTC.

J is TRBJ2-7 and V is TRBV6-5; D gene uncertain. Per the germline V gene, CDR1 is MNHEY and CDR2 is SVGAGI. The length of the CDR3 is 15 residues. Trimming shortened V by 4 bases and J by 3 bases, and 16 bases separated the two germline ends. The CDR3 nucleotides are TGTGCCAGCAGTTCGGACCGGGCGATCGTCTACGAGCAGTACTTC. Protein product: CASSSDRAIVYEQYF.

V gene TRBV5-1 combines with J gene TRBJ2-3; D gene ambiguous. This CDR3 has 16 residues. Germline CDR1 and CDR2: SGHRS and YFSETQ. The V end was cut by 0 bases, the J end by 6 bases, with 17 bases between. CDR3 coding DNA: TGCGCCAGCAGCTTGGGACCCCGTTCCGCCGGGGATACGCAGTATTTT. Translation: CASSLGPRSAGDTQYF.

The V and J genes are TRBV27 and TRBJ2-7; D remains unclear. V was shortened by 6 bases and J by 1 base, with 10 bases between the two germline ends. The CDR3 has 13 residues. Germline CDR1 is MNHEY and CDR2 is SMNVEV (reference sequence). For the CDR3, the DNA is TGTGCCAGCAGCTACAGTGGATCCTACGAGCAGTACTTC. This encodes CASSYSGSYEQYF.

The chain joins TRBV19 to TRBJ1-6; D is unclear. The V gene's germline CDR1 is LNHDA and CDR2 SQIVND (reference sequence). V was trimmed by 7 bases and J by 0 bases, leaving 7 bases between them. This CDR3 spans 14 amino acids. The CDR3 reads CASNSGSYNSPLHF. The DNA of the CDR3 is TGTGCCAGTAACTCGGGCTCCTATAATTCACCCCTCCACTTT.

The chain links TRBV7-2 to TRBJ2-3; 13 positions agree with TRBD2. V lost 5 bases, J lost 7 bases, and 9 bases stayed unmatched. Germline V lookup: CDR1 SGHTA, CDR2 FQGNSA. This CDR3 is 16 amino acids long. The CDR3 DNA follows: TGTGCCAGCAGCCCGATACTAGCGGGAGGGCCTAATACGCAGTATTTT. It translates to CASSPILAGGPNTQYF.

This sequence joins TRBV10-2 and TRBJ2-7; D might be TRBD1 (6 bases). Germline assignment: CDR1 WSHSY and CDR2 SAAADI. Trimming took off 6 bases at V and 3 bases at J, with 9 bases between the two ends. The CDR3 totals 12 residues. The CDR3 sequence: CASRPQGYEQYF. CDR3 DNA: TGCGCCAGCAGACCACAGGGCTACGAGCAGTACTTC.

The chain recombines TRBV19 with TRBJ2-5, with D possibly being TRBD1 (6 bases). Germline CDR1 and CDR2: LNHDA and SQIVND (reference sequence). CDR3 length: 11 amino acids. V lost 10 bases and J 4 bases, leaving 10 bases between the germline ends. The CDR3 DNA is TGTGCCACCAGGGGCGGAGAGACCCAGTACTTC. This translates into CATRGGETQYF.

The rearrangement uses TRBV3-1 (or the pseudogene TRBV3-2) and TRBJ2-4; D is tentatively TRBD1 or TRBD2 (6 bases each). Between the trimmed V and J ends, which lost 5 bases and 3 bases, there was a span of 11 bases. Germline CDR1 reads LGHDT; CDR2 reads YNNKEL (reference sequence). The CDR3 is 14 amino acids. In DNA, the CDR3 is TGTGCCAGCAGCTTACAGGGAGGCAAAAACATTCAGTACTTC. As protein: CASSLQGGKNIQYF.

Of note for this clone: The same CDR3 is also encoded by other DNA sequences in this sample. The V call is TRBV6-5, the J call TRBJ1-5; weak D call: TRBD1 (5 bases). Germline values: CDR1 MNHEY, CDR2 SVGAGI. The CDR3 extends over 13 amino acids. With 3 bases removed from V and 4 bases from J, the gap between germline ends came to 7 bases. CDR3 amino acids: CASSYGGNQPQHF. The CDR3 DNA reads as TGTGCCAGCAGTTATGGGGGTAATCAGCCCCAGCATTTT.

The CDR3, as DNA: TGTGCCAGCAGCTTGAATCCGGGACAGGGGGCGCTCGAGCAGTACTTC. Amino acids: CASSLNPGQGALEQYF. This sequence joins TRBV5-6 and TRBJ2-7, with 12 bases identical to TRBD1. Trimming removed 1 base from V and 6 bases from J; junction bases left unmatched: 8. The length of the CDR3 is 16 residues. The germline V gene has CDR1 SGHDT and CDR2 YYEEEE.

The V and J genes are TRBV6-2 or TRBV6-3 and TRBJ1-4; D gene unclear. Germline values: CDR1 MNHEY, CDR2 SVGEGT. This CDR3 spans 16 amino acids. Trimming removed 6 bases at V and 6 bases at J, with 20 bases between. CDR3 DNA sequence: TGTGCCAGCAGCCCGGGAACGGACGGTGCCGATGAAAAACTGTTTTTT. Translating it yields CASSPGTDGADEKLFF.

The chain couples TRBV15 to TRBJ1-5, with 11 bases aligning to TRBD1. V lost 5 bases to trimming and J lost 1 base; unmatched junction nucleotides: 1. The CDR3 is 15 residues long. The V gene's germline CDR1 is LNHNV and CDR2 YYDKDF (reference sequence). CDR3 coding DNA: TGTGCCACCAGCGGGGACAGGGGGAGCAATCAGCCCCAGCATTTT. The encoded protein is CATSGDRGSNQPQHF. Full variable domain (rest looked up from reference TRBV15 and TRBJ1-5): DAMVIQNPRYQVTQFGKPVTLSCSQTLNHNVMYWYQQKSSQAPKLLFHYYDKDFNNEADTPDNFQSRRPNTSFCFLDIRSPGLGDTAMYLCATSGDRGSNQPQHFGDGTRLSIL.

V gene TRBV3-1 (or the pseudogene TRBV3-2) combines with J gene TRBJ1-5; D remains ambiguous. This CDR3 has 14 amino acids. V was pared by 0 bases and J by 3 bases, with 6 bases between. Germline lookup yields CDR1 LGHDT and CDR2 YNNKEL (reference sequence). CDR3 loop: CASSQEFYNQPQHF. The CDR3 coding sequence is TGTGCCAGCAGCCAAGAATTCTACAATCAGCCCCAGCATTTT.

The V and J genes are TRBV7-9 and TRBJ1-1; D is uncertain. Per the germline V gene, CDR1 is SEHNR and CDR2 is FQNEAQ (reference sequence). Trimming cost V 8 bases and J 4 bases, with 14 bases left between them. The CDR3 has 13 residues. As DNA, the CDR3 is TGTGCCAGCGCATCCTTCGGTCCCACTGAAGCTTTCTTT. It specifies CASASFGPTEAFF. Full variable domain (rest looked up from reference TRBV7-9 and TRBJ1-1): DTGVSQNPRHKITKRGQNVTFRCDPISEHNRLYWYRQTLGQGPEFLTYFQNEAQLEKSRLLSDRFSAERPKGSFSTLEIQRTEQGDSAMYLCASASFGPTEAFFGQGTRLTVV.

The chain has TRBV7-8 and TRBJ1-6, with a possible D match to TRBD1 (6 bases). The CDR3 runs to 17 residues. Germline assignment: CDR1 SGHVS and CDR2 FQNEAQ. V lost 5 bases to trimming and J lost 10 bases, with 24 bases between them. The CDR3 is CASSLYPVGGRQSPLHF. The CDR3 nucleotides are TGTGCCAGCAGCCTGTACCCTGTGGGGGGCCGACAGTCACCCCTCCACTTT.

This chain connects TRBV4-1 to TRBJ2-1; tentative D call: TRBD2 (5 bases). The CDR3 is 16 residues long. V lost 0 bases and J 4 bases, leaving 13 bases between the germline ends. Germline V gene data show CDR1 as MGHRA and CDR2 as YSYEKL. Written as DNA, the CDR3 is TGCGCCAGCAGCCAAGAAGGGCAGCCGGGGTACAATGAGCAGTTCTTC. Protein sequence: CASSQEGQPGYNEQFF.

The chain joins TRBV27 to TRBJ1-6; TRBD1 might be the D (5 bases). CDR1 is MNHEY and CDR2 is SMNVEV in the germline V gene (reference sequence). This CDR3 is built from 12 residues. The CDR3 DNA reads as TGTGCTACCCGGGGACGCCTGCCACCCCTCCACTTT. Translation gives CATRGRLPPLHF.

This clone was observed a single time. The gene calls are TRBV7-9 and TRBJ1-1; D gene uncertain. The CDR3 covers 13 residues. Trimming took 1 base from V and 4 from J, leaving 7 bases between them. CDR1 is SEHNR, CDR2 FQNEAQ, per germline (reference sequence). The CDR3 nucleotides read TGTGCCAGCAGCTTAGGGGGTAGCACTGAAGCTTTCTTT. It is translated as CASSLGGSTEAFF.

V and J are TRBV6-1 and TRBJ1-3; D unclear. The germline CDR1 and CDR2 sequences are MNHNS and SASEGT. The germline V and J ends were trimmed by 1 base and 1 base, with 11 bases remaining between them. CDR3 length: 16 amino acids. The CDR3: CASSEERVLSGNTIYF. The CDR3 bases are TGTGCCAGCAGTGAAGAGAGGGTTCTTTCTGGAAACACCATATATTTT.